Listed here is a single TCR beta chain. Its cognate antigen is unknown. This sample stems from a study of T cell responses to AZD1222 COVID-19 vaccine. Study-level findings and limits: Nearly half of spike-specific TCRs reportedly target unmutated variant regions. CD4 TCRs linked to vaccination spanned spike, dominating at 160-218 and 743-854. Repertoire sampling happened only post peak T cell response. Just 6 or 7 people given AZD1222 tested seropositive at baseline.

V lost 1 base and J lost 4, with 20 bases in between. Germline CDR1 SGHVS, CDR2 FNYEAQ. The CDR3 is 18 amino acids. TCRdb's copy holds only in-frame clones and misses some; the assay was immunoSEQ multiplex PCR. The sample records some 150,000 clones, under 95% being singletons. The V and J genes are TRBV7-6 and TRBJ2-1, with a weak D call TRBD2 (6 bases). The receptor was isolated from an adult in good health. Sequencing was performed on peripheral blood, taken on day 0 of AZD1222 vaccination. The DNA of the CDR3 is TGTGCCAGCAGCTTAGGCCCGGACTACCCCCCTCTATACAATGAGCAGTTCTTC. Encoded protein: CASSLGPDYPPLYNEQFF. The full variable domain, with the rest looked up from reference TRBV7-6 and TRBJ2-1, is GAGVSQSPRYKVTKRGQDVALRCDPISGHVSLYWYRQALGQGPEFLTYFNYEAQQDKSGLPNDRFSAERPEGSISTLTIQRTEQRDSAMYRCASSLGPDYPPLYNEQFFGPGTRLTVL.